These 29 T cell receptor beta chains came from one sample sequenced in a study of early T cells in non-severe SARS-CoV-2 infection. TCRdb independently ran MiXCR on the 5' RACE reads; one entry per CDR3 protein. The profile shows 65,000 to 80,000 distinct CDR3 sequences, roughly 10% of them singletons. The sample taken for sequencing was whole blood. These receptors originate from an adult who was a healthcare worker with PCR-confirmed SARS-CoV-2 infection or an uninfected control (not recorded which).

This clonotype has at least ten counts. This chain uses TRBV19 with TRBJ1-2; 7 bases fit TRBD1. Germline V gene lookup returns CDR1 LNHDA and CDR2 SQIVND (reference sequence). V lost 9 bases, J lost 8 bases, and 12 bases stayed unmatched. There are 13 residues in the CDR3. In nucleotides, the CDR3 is TGTGCCAGCCTCGACAGGGACCGCGGAGGCTACACCTTC. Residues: CASLDRDRGGYTF.

The DNA for the CDR3 is TGTGCCAGCAACCCCCACAGCGGACCTGTACCCCAAGAGACCCAGTACTTC. This encodes CASNPHSGPVPQETQYF. The chain carries TRBV7-9 and TRBJ2-5; possible D gene TRBD2, 5 bases. This CDR3 comprises 17 residues. Germline V gives CDR1 SEHNR, CDR2 FQNEAQ (reference sequence). Trimming left V 7 bases short and J 1 base short, with 22 bases between.

Here the CDR3 reads CASSPPDSRNQPQHF. Written as DNA, the CDR3 is TGTGCCAGCAGTCCACCCGACAGCCGCAATCAGCCCCAGCATTTT. The V gene is TRBV27, the J gene TRBJ1-5; TRBD1 might be the D (5 bases). Looked up from germline, CDR1 is MNHEY and CDR2 is SMNVEV (reference sequence). Deletions cut 5 bases from V and 2 bases from J, with 13 bases between. This CDR3 is 15 amino acids long.

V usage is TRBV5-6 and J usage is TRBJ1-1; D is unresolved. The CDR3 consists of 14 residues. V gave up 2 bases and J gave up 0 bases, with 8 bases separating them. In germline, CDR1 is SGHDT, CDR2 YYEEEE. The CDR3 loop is CASSFGRMNTEAFF. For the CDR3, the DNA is TGTGCCAGCAGCTTTGGCAGGATGAACACTGAAGCTTTCTTT. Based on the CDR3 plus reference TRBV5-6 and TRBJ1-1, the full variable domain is DAGVTQSPTHLIKTRGQQVTLRCSPKSGHDTVSWYQQALGQGPQFIFQYYEEEERQRGNFPDRFSGHQFPNYSSELNVNALLLGDSALYLCASSFGRMNTEAFFGQGTRLTVV.

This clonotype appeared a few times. CDR3 in DNA: TGTGCCAGTAGTATAGTAGCGGGGCCAGCTAACTATGGCTACACCTTC. This codes for CASSIVAGPANYGYTF. The V gene is TRBV19, the J gene TRBJ1-2; tentative D call: TRBD1 (5 bases). V lost 1 base and J lost 0, with 12 bases in between. Per the germline V gene, CDR1 is LNHDA and CDR2 is SQIVND (reference sequence). The CDR3 spans 16 residues.

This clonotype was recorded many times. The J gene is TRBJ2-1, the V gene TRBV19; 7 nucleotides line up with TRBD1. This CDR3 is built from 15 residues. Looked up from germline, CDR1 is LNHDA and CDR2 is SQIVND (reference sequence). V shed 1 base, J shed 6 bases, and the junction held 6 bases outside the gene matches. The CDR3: CASSIGDRVTNEQFF. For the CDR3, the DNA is TGTGCCAGTAGTATAGGCGACAGGGTAACCAATGAGCAGTTCTTC.

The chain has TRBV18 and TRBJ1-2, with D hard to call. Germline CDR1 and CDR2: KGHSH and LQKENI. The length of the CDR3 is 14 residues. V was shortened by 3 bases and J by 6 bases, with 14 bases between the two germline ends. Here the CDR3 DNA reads TGTGCCAGCTCACCCTTGACATGGATCGATGGCTACACCTTC. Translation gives CASSPLTWIDGYTF.

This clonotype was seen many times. CDR3 region: CASRPTSGGFREQFF. CDR3 in DNA: TGTGCCAGCAGACCAACTAGCGGGGGGTTTCGTGAGCAGTTCTTC. This chain links TRBV12-3 or TRBV12-4 with TRBJ2-1; TRBD2 agrees at 12 bases. This CDR3 spans 15 amino acids. The trim removed 6 bases at V and 9 bases at J, leaving 9 bases unmatched.

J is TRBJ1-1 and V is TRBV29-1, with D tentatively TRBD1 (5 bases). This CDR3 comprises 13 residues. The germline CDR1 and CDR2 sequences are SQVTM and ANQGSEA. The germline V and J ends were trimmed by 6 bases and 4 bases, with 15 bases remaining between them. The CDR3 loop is CSVPFGRATEAFF. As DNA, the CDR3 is TGCAGCGTGCCCTTCGGCAGGGCCACTGAAGCTTTCTTT.

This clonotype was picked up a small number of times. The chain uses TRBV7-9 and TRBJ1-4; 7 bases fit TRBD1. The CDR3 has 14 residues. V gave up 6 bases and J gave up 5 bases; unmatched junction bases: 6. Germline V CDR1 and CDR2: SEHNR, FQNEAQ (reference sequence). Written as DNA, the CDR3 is TGTGCCAGCAGAGCGGGACAGAAGAATGAAAAACTGTTTTTT. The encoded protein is CASRAGQKNEKLFF.

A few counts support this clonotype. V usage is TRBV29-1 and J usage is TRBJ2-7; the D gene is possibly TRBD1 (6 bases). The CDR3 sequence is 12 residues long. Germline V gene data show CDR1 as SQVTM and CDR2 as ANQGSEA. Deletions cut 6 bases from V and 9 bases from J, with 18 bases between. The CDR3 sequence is CSVSGQLVGQYF. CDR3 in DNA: TGCAGCGTGTCGGGACAACTCGTCGGGCAGTACTTC.

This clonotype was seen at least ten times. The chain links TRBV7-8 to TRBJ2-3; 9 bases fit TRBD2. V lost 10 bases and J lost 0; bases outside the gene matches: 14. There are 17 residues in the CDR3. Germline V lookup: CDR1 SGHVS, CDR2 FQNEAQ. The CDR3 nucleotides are TGTGCCACCCAGGGGGGGAGCGGGGGGCTAAGCACAGATACGCAGTATTTT. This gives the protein CATQGGSGGLSTDTQYF.

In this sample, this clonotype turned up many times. CDR3 sequence reads: CSADVSGDYGYTF. CDR3 sequence (DNA): TGCAGTGCCGACGTAAGCGGAGATTATGGCTACACCTTC. The chain is built from TRBV20-1 and TRBJ1-2; D is ambiguous. This CDR3 contains 13 residues. V dropped 6 bases and J dropped 5 bases, with 16 bases sitting between them. Germline-derived CDR1 and CDR2 are DFQATT and SNEGSKA (reference sequence).

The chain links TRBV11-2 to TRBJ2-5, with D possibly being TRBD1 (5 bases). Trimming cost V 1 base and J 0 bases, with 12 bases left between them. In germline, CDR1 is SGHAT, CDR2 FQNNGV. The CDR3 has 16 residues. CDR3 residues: CASSLGASRDQETQYF. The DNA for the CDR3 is TGTGCCAGCAGCTTAGGGGCAAGCAGGGACCAAGAGACCCAGTACTTC.

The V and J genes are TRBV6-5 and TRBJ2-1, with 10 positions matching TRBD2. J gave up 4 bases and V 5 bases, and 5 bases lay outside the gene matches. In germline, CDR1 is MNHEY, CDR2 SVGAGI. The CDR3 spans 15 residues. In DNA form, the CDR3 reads TGTGCCAGCAGTCTGGAGACTAGCGGGTACAATGAGCAGTTCTTC. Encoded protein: CASSLETSGYNEQFF.

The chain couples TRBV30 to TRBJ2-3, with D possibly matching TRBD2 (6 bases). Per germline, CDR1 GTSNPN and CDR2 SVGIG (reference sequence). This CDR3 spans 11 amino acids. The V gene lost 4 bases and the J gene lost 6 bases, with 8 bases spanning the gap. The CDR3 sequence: CAWTGRDTQYF. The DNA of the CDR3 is TGTGCCTGGACAGGGAGGGATACGCAGTATTTT.

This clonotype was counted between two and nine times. CDR3 nucleotide sequence: TGTGCCAGCAGTCACAACAGGGCTGGCGGGGAGCTGTTTTTT. As protein: CASSHNRAGGELFF. This chain links TRBV6-2 or TRBV6-3 with TRBJ2-2, with D possibly TRBD1 on 6 matching bases. This CDR3 contains 14 residues. The germline CDR1 and CDR2 sequences are MNHEY and SVGEGT. V was cut by 5 bases and J by 7 bases, with 14 bases left in between.

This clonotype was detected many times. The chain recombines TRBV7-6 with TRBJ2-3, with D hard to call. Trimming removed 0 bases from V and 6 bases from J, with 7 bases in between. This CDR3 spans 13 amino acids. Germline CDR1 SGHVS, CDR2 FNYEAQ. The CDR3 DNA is TGTGCCAGCAGCTTAGCCGTCGCCGATACGCAGTATTTT. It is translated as CASSLAVADTQYF.

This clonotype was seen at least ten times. The CDR3, as DNA: TGCGCCAGCAGCTTGGACAGGGTTGATGGCTACACCTTC. Protein: CASSLDRVDGYTF. The V call is TRBV5-1, the J call TRBJ1-2; TRBD1 is a possible D gene (6 bases). The germline V gene encodes CDR1 SGHRS and CDR2 YFSETQ. CDR3 length: 13 residues. V lost 0 bases and J lost 6, with 9 bases in between.

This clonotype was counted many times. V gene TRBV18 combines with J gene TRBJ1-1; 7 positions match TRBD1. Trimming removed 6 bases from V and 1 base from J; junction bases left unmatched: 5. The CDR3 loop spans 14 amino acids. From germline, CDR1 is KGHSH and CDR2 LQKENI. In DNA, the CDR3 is TGTGCCAGCTCTCCGGGACAGTCGAACACTGAAGCTTTCTTT. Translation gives CASSPGQSNTEAFF.

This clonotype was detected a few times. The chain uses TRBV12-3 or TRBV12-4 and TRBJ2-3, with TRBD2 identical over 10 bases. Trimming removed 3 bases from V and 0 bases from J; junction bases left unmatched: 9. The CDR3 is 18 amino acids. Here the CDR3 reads CASSLVQRGGSSTDTQYF. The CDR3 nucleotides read TGTGCCAGCAGTTTGGTCCAGCGGGGGGGTTCTAGCACAGATACGCAGTATTTT.

The CDR3 DNA reads TGCGCCAGCAGCTCTAGACAGGGGCTTCTAGACACTGAAGCTTTCTTT. Amino acids: CASSSRQGLLDTEAFF. The chain combines TRBV5-1 with TRBJ1-1; TRBD1 matches 8 bases. Germline-derived CDR1 and CDR2 are SGHRS and YFSETQ. V was pared by 3 bases and J by 3 bases, with 10 bases of the junction left unmatched. The CDR3 covers 16 residues. Full variable domain (missing parts from reference TRBV5-1 and TRBJ1-1): KAGVTQTPRYLIKTRGQQVTLSCSPISGHRSVSWYQQTPGQGLQFLFEYFSETQRNKGNFPGRFSGRQFSNSRSEMNVSTLELGDSALYLCASSSRQGLLDTEAFFGQGTRLTVV.

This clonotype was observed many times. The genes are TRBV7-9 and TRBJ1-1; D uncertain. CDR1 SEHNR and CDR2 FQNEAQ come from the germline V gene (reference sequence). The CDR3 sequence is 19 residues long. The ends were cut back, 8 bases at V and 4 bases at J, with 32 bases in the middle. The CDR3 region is CASRLKPSPALPRGTEAFF. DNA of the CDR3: TGTGCCAGCCGCCTGAAGCCGAGCCCCGCTCTACCTAGAGGCACTGAAGCTTTCTTT.

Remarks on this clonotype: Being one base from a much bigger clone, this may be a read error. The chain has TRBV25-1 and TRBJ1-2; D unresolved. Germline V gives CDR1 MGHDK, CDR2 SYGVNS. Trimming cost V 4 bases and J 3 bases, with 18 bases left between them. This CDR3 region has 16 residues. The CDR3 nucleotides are TGTGCCAGCAGTGGGCCCCGGTCATTGGCGTACTATGGCTACACCTTC. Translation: CASSGPRSLAYYGYTF.

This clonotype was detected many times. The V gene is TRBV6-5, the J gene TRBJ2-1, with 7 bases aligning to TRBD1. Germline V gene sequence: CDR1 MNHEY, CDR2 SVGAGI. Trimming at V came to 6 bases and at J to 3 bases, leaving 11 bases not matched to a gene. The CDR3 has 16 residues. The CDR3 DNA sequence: TGTGCCAGCAGGATTTACAGTGGGGACAGCTACAATGAGCAGTTCTTC. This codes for CASRIYSGDSYNEQFF.

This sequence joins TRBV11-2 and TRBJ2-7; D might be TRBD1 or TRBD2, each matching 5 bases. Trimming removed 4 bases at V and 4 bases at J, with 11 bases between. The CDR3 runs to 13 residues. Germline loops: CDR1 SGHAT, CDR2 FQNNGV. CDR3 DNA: TGTGCCAGCAGCTCTTCAGGGAGATACGAGCAGTACTTC. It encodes CASSSSGRYEQYF.

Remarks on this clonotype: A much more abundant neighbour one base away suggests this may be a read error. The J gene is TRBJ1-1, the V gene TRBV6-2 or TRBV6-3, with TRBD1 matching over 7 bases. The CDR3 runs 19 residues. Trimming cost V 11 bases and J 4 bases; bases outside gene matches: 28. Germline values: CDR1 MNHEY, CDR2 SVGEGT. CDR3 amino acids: CAGNPPGYRGSFGSTEAFF. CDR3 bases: TGTGCCGGCAACCCACCGGGATACAGGGGCTCATTTGGGAGCACTGAAGCTTTCTTT.

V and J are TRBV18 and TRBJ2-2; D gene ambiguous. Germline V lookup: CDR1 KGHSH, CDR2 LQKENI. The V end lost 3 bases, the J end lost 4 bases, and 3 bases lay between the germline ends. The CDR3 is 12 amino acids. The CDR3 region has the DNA TGTGCCAGCTCACCGACCACCGGGGAGCTGTTTTTT. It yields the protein CASSPTTGELFF.

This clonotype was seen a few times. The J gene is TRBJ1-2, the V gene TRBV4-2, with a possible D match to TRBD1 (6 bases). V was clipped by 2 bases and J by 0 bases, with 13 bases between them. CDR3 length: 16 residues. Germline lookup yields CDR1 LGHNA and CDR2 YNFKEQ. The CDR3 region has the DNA TGTGCCAGCAGCCAACCCGCGGCAGGGGCTAACTATGGCTACACCTTC. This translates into CASSQPAAGANYGYTF.